This T cell receptor (beta chain) was sequenced in a study of cytomegalovirus exposure and HLA in healthy donors. The wider study: It was reported in a later analysis that the approximately 120 validation repertoires used the same platform as the roughly 640 first-cohort repertoires.

General study results and limits: In vitro assays verified that three CMV-associated chains recognized CMV antigens specifically. A subsequent analysis found that TCR clusters from the first cohort also tended to co-occur in the 120 validation repertoires, with about 95% of cluster scores above 0.

V trimming: 0 bases; J trimming: 8 bases; junction bases outside the gene matches: 8. CDR1 and CDR2 (germline): SGHNT, YYREEE (reference sequence). There are 15 residues in the CDR3. Data came from immunoSEQ multiplex PCR; TCRdb stores just in-frame clones and leaves some out. The table includes approximately 230,000 clones, roughly 87% detected once. For this clone: What it binds is unknown.

This chain uses TRBV5-4 with TRBJ2-1, with 7 bases identical to TRBD2. Sequencing was carried out using PBMCs. This clonotype originated in a man younger than 30 in good health and CMV-seropositive. The CDR3 loop reads CASSLAGRANHEQFF. The CDR3 bases are TGTGCCAGCAGCTTGGCAGGGAGGGCCAATCATGAGCAGTTCTTC.